These T cell receptor beta chains were read from a single sample in a study of cytomegalovirus exposure and HLA in healthy donors. Using immunoSEQ multiplex PCR, the repertoire was profiled, and TCRdb retains in-frame clones only, with some absent. Altogether about 110,000 clones are present, under 80% being singletons, with the ten largest covering 5% to 7%. The specimen sequenced was PBMCs. The origin of the receptors is a woman between 50 and 59 years old in good health and CMV-seropositive. Both conserved end residues are part of each CDR3. Each record gives: V gene, D gene, CDR3 protein. The D gene is left open where the match is weak.

v_gene: TRBV6-5
d_gene: TRBD2
CDR3aa: CASSHSGGAYNEQFF

v_gene: TRBV7-6
d_gene: NA
CDR3aa: CASSLDLSSHEQYF

v_gene: TRBV25-1
d_gene: TRBD1
CDR3aa: CASFRGTGELFF

v_gene: TRBV7-9
d_gene: NA
CDR3aa: CASTLGYYNEQFF

v_gene: TRBV7-9
d_gene: NA
CDR3aa: CASSPDRDTLTQYF

v_gene: TRBV5-4
d_gene: NA
CDR3aa: CASSLGGADYGYTF

v_gene: TRBV6-6
d_gene: TRBD1
CDR3aa: CASSSTGGAGITEAFF

v_gene: TRBV7-9
d_gene: NA
CDR3aa: CASSSERIPYNEQFF

v_gene: TRBV5-1
d_gene: NA
CDR3aa: CASNFMGTPNEKLFF

v_gene: TRBV7-3
d_gene: NA
CDR3aa: CASSLTSLVGSRGYTF